Listed here is a single T cell receptor (beta chain). Its antigen target is currently unknown. No clone much larger than this one lies a single base away; base qualities are absent. The sample originates from a study of blood T cell repertoires in COVID-19 (dated by TCRdb to between 2020 and 2021). As for the study more broadly: Samples from collaborators originated in the United States, Italy and Spain and spanned both the acute and convalescent phases of COVID-19. Where available, HLA class I and class II types were taken from metadata supplied by the sample provider and were not determined by assay-based typing. A freely available public database, intended as a resource for researchers studying the immune response to SARS-CoV-2, is where the repertoires were released. The dataset comprised deeply sampled blood TCRbeta repertoires from subjects exposed to, actively infected with, or recovered from COVID-19. The prospective study material was composed of cDNA or gDNA derived from T cells, B-cell-depleted T cells, or PBMCs. Sample metadata almost always included a de-identified subject ID, COVID-19 status, age in years and sex. The samples were drawn from the first 160 participants of the ongoing ImmuneRACE study and from over 950 subjects provided by 6 global collaborators. Overall study results and their limits: How much clinical and demographic metadata was included differed by source and by participant, and the metadata was provided uncurated.

The collaborating institutions used their own protocols to collect whole blood in K2EDTA tubes. Collaborator samples were shipped for TCRbeta analysis as frozen whole blood, isolated PBMCs, or DNA extracted from either sample type. Taken from the germline V gene (reference sequence), the CDR1 and CDR2 loops are GTSNPN and SVGIG. A distance of 5 bases separates the germline ends of V and J, which lose 3 bases and 3 bases respectively. The CDR3 starts with the cysteine, ends with the phenylalanine, and has 11 residues. Only the CDR3 part of the read is kept: 33 bases, read in frame from the first base. The immunoSEQ Assay, a bias-controlled multiplex PCR, was used to amplify TCRbeta CDR3 regions from genomic DNA. In the source study's methods: The number of nucleated cells in each sample was estimated by amplification of reference gene primers within the assay. To quantify the absolute abundance of each unique TCRbeta CDR3 rearrangement, sequence reads were collapsed and filtered. For each sample, productive Simpson clonality was calculated as the square root of Simpson's diversity index across productive rearrangements. The source is immuneACCESS, and TCRdb retained only in-frame sequences with V and J called. Part of the clones is not carried over; for the studies checked, unresolved V genes explain less than half of this, and the remainder is unexplained. For V, J and clone size, that table is used; D and trimming come from the DNA. For this sample there are some 150,000 clones; roughly 90% appear just once. The top ten clones comprise around 0.91% of the sample.

The source material was peripheral blood. This receptor chain uses TRBV30 and TRBJ1-1; no D segment can be confidently identified. The source is a woman aged 50 to 60 with acute or convalescent COVID-19. The CDR3 reads CAWSSDTEAFF. The nucleotide sequence is given as TGTGCCTGGAGCAGCGACACTGAAGCTTTCTTT.